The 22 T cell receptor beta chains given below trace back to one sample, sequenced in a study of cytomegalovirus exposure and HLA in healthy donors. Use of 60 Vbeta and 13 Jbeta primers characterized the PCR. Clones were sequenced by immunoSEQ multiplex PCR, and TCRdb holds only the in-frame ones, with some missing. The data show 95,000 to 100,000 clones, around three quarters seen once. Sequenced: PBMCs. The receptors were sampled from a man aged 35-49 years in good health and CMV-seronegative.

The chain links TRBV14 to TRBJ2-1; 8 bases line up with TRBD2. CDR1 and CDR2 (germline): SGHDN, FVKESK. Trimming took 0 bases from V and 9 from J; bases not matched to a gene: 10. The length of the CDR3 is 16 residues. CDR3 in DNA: TGTGCCAGCAGCCAAGATTCAGCGGGAGCCCTGGGTGAGCAGTTCTTC. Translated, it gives CASSQDSAGALGEQFF.

The CDR3, as DNA: TGTGCCAGCAGCTCCCCCCCGGGACTAGCGGGAGTCCATGAGCAGTTCTTC. Protein product: CASSSPPGLAGVHEQFF. The gene calls are TRBV11-2 and TRBJ2-1; TRBD2 aligns across 14 bases. The CDR3 has 17 residues. The germline gives CDR1 SGHAT, CDR2 FQNNGV. V dropped 4 bases and J dropped 8; count of bases not matched to a gene: 10. The complete variable domain, with remaining parts taken from reference TRBV11-2 and TRBJ2-1, reads EAGVAQSPRYKIIEKRQSVAFWCNPISGHATLYWYQQILGQGPKLLIQFQNNGVVDDSQLPKDRFSAERLKGVDSTLKIQPAKLEDSAVYLCASSSPPGLAGVHEQFFGPGTRLTVL.

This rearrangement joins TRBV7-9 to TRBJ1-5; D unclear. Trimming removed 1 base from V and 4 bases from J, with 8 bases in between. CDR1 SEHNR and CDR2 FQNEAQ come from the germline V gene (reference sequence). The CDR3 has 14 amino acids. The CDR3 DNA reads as TGTGCCAGCAGCTTAGACTATCTAAATCAGCCCCAGCATTTT. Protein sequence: CASSLDYLNQPQHF.

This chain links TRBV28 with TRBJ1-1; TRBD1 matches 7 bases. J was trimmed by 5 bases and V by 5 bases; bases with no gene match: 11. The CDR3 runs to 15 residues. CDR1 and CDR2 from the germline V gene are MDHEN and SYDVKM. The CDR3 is CASSTRQGRGTEAFF. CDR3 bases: TGTGCCAGCAGTACCCGACAGGGAAGGGGGACTGAAGCTTTCTTT.

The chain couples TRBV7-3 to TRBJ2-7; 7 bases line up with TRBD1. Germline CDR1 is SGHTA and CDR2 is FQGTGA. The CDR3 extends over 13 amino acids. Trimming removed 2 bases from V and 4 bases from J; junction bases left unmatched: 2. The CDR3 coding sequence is TGTGCCAGCAGCTTAGGCAGGGGGTACGAGCAGTACTTC. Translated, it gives CASSLGRGYEQYF. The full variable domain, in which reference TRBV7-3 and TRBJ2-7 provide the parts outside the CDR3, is GAGVSQTPSNKVTEKGKYVELRCDPISGHTALYWYRQSLGQGPEFLIYFQGTGAADDSGLPNDRFFAVRPEGSVSTLKIQRTERGDSAVYLCASSLGRGYEQYFGPGTRLTVT.

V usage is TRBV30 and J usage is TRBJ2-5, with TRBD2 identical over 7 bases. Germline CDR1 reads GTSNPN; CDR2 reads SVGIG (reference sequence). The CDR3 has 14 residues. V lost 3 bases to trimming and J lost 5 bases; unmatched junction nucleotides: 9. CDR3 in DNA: TGTGCCTGGAGCCGGGACTATCCGAGGGAGACCCAGTACTTC. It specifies CAWSRDYPRETQYF.

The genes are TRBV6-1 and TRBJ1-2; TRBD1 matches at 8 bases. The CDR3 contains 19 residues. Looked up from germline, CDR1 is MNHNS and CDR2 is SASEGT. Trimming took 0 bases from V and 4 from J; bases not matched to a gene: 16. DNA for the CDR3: TGTGCCAGCAGTGAAGCGCGGCCAGGGGGCCTTTCGGGAATCTATGGCTACACCTTC. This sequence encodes CASSEARPGGLSGIYGYTF.

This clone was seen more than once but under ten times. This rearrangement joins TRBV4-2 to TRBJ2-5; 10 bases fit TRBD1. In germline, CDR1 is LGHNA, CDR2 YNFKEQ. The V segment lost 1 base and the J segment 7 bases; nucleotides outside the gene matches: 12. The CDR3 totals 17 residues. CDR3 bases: TGTGCCAGCAGCCAAGGGCTTGGGACAGGGGTGGGAATGACCCAGTACTTC. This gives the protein CASSQGLGTGVGMTQYF.

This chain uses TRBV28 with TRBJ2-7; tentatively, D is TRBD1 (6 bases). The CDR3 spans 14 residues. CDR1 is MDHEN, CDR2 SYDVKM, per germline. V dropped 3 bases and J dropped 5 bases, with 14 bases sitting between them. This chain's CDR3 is CASSLGARVHEQYF. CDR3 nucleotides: TGTGCCAGCAGTTTGGGGGCTCGGGTTCACGAGCAGTACTTC.

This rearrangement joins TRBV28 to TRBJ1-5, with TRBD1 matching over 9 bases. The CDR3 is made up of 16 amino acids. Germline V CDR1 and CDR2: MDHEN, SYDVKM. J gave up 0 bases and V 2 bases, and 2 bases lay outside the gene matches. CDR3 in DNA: TGTGCCAGCAGTTTAGTGACAGGGGGTAGCAATCAGCCCCAGCATTTT. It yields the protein CASSLVTGGSNQPQHF.

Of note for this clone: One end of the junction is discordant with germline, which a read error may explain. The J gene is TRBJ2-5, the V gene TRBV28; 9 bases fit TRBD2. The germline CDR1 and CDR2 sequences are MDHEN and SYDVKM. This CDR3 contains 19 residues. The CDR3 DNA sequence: TGTGCCAGCAGTTTACTTAATTGGGGTCGGACTAGCGACCAAGAGGCCCAGTACTTC. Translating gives CASSLLNWGRTSDQEAQYF.

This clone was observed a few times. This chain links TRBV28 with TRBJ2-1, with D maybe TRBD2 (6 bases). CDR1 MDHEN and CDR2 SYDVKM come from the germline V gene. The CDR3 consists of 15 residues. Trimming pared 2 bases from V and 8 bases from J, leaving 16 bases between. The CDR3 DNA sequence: TGTGCCAGCAGTTTAGGGCCCGGGAGTCGGTATGAGCAGTTCTTC. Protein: CASSLGPGSRYEQFF.

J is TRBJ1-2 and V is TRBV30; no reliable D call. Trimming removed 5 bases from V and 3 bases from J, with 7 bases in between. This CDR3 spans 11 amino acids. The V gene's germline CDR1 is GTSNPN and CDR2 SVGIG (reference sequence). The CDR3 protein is CAWGSDYGYTF. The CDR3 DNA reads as TGTGCCTGGGGGAGTGACTATGGCTACACCTTC.

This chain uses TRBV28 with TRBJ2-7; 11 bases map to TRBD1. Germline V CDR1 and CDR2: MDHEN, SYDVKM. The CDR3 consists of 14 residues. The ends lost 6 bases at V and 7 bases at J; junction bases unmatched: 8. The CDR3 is CASRRDRGVGEQYF. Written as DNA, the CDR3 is TGTGCCAGCAGGAGGGACAGGGGGGTGGGAGAGCAGTACTTC.

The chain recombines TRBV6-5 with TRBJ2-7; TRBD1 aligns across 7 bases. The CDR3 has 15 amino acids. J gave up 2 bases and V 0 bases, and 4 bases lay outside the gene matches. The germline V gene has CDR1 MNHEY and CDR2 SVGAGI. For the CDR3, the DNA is TGTGCCAGCAGTTACTCCGGGACAGCCACCTACGAGCAGTACTTC. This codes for CASSYSGTATYEQYF.

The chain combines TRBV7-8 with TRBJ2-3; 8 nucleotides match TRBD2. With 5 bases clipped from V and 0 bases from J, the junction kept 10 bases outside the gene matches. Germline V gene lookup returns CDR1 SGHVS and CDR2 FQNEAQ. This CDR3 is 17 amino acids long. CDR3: CASSPRYSGMSTDTQYF. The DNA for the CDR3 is TGTGCCAGCAGCCCCCGCTATAGCGGGATGAGCACAGATACGCAGTATTTT. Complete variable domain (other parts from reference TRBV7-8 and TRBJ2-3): GAGVSQSPRYKVAKRGQDVALRCDPISGHVSLFWYQQALGQGPEFLTYFQNEAQLDKSGLPSDRFFAERPEGSVSTLKIQRTQQEDSAVYLCASSPRYSGMSTDTQYFGPGTRLTVL.

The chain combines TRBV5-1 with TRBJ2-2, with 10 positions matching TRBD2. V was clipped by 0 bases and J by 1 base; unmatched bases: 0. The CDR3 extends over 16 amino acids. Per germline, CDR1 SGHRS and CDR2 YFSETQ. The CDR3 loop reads CASSLASGGNTGELFF. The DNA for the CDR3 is TGCGCCAGCAGCTTGGCTAGCGGGGGGAACACCGGGGAGCTGTTTTTT.

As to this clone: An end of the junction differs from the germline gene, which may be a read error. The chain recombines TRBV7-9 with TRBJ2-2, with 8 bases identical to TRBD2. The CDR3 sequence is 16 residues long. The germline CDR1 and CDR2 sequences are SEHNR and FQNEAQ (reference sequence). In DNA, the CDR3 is TGTTCCAGCAGCTTAGTTAGCGGGATCGGCACCGGGGAGCTGTTTTTT. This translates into CSSSLVSGIGTGELFF.

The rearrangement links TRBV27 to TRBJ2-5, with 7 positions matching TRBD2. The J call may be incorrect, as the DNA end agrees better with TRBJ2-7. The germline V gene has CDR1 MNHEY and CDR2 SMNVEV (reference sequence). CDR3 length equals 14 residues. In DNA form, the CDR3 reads TGTGCCAGCAGTTTGACTAGCCGGAGGTCCGAGCAGTACTTC. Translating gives CASSLTSRRSEQYF.

CDR3 sequence: CASSQVLAGGPRLSYNEQFF. As DNA, the CDR3 is TGTGCCAGCAGCCAAGTTCTAGCGGGGGGGCCGAGGTTGTCCTACAATGAGCAGTTCTTC. J is TRBJ2-1 and V is TRBV4-2; TRBD2 agrees at 12 bases. This CDR3 has 20 residues. V trimming: 1 base; J trimming: 1 base; junction bases outside the gene matches: 11. CDR1 is LGHNA, CDR2 YNFKEQ, per germline.

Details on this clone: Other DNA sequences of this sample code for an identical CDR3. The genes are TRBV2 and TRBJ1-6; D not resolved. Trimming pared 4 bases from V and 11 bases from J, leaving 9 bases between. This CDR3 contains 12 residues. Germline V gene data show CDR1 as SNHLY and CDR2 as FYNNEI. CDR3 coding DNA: TGTGCCAGCAGTGCTGGGCTGGCACCCCTCCACTTT. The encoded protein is CASSAGLAPLHF. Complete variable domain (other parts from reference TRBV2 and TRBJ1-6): EPEVTQTPSHQVTQMGQEVILRCVPISNHLYFYWYRQILGQKVEFLVSFYNNEISEKSEIFDDQFSVERPDGSNFTLKIRSTKLEDSAMYFCASSAGLAPLHFGNGTRLTVT.

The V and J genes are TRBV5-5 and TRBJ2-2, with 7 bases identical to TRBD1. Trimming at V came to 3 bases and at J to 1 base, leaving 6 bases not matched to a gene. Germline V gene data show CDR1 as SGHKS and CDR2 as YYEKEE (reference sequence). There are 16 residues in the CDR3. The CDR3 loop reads CASSSPGTVNTGELFF. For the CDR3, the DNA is TGTGCCAGCAGCTCACCCGGGACAGTGAACACCGGGGAGCTGTTTTTT.